Listed below are T cell receptor beta chains from one sample, sequenced in a study of graft-versus-host responses after intestinal transplantation. Sequencing was performed with immunoSEQ multiplex PCR; in TCRdb, only in-frame clones are kept and a portion is missing. This sample has 30,000 to 50,000 clones, with nearly 95% found just once. No cognate antigen is known for these TCRs. The input for sequencing was unstimulated CD8+ T cells sorted from spleen or lymph node cells, taken before transplant. Every receptor here comes from a human donor who was the organ donor for an intestinal transplant. CDR3s include the opening cysteine and the closing phenylalanine or tryptophan. The D gene is left open where the match is weak.

j_gene | d_gene | v_gene | CDR3nt | CDR3aa
TRBJ1-2 | TRBD1 | TRBV9 | TGTGCCAGCAGCACCCGACAGGGAGACTATGGCTACACCTTC | CASSTRQGDYGYTF
TRBJ2-3 | NA | TRBV4-1 | TGCGCCAGCAGTCGGGTCCCGAGGACAGATACGCAGTATTTT | CASSRVPRTDTQYF
TRBJ2-4 | NA | TRBV28 | TGTGCCAGCAGTTCCGTAGGGCTACTGGACTTC | CASSSVGLLDF
TRBJ2-7 | TRBD1 | TRBV28 | TGTGCCAGCCGACAGGGTGTCTACGAGCAGTACTTC | CASRQGVYEQYF
TRBJ1-1 | NA | TRBV7-9 | TGTGCCAGCAGTCCTCGGGGCACTGAAGCTTTCTTT | CASSPRGTEAFF
TRBJ2-3 | TRBD2 | TRBV4-1 | TGCGCCAGCAGCGGACTAGCGGAGAGCACAGATACGCAGTATTTT | CASSGLAESTDTQYF
TRBJ2-5 | NA | TRBV27 | TGTGCCAGCAGTTTGGACAGCCAAGAGACCCAGTACTTC | CASSLDSQETQYF
TRBJ1-1 | NA | TRBV4-1 | TGCGCCAGCAGCCGGACGCGGAATTCTGAAGCTTTCTTT | CASSRTRNSEAFF
TRBJ1-1 | TRBD1 | TRBV19 | TGTGCCAGTAGCCGACAGGGGGACACTGAAGCTTTCTTT | CASSRQGDTEAFF
TRBJ1-1 | TRBD1 | TRBV4-1 | TGCGCCAGCAGCCAAGATCCAACAGGGGGCACTGAAGCTTTCTTT | CASSQDPTGGTEAFF
TRBJ1-1 | NA | TRBV7-9 | TGTGCCAGCAGTCCGGGACAACACTCGAACACTGAAGCTTTCTTT | CASSPGQHSNTEAFF
TRBJ2-7 | NA | TRBV11-3 | TGTGCCAGCAGGGGGGACGGCTACGAGCAGTACTTC | CASRGDGYEQYF
TRBJ2-1 | NA | TRBV7-6 | TGTGCCAGCAGCTTAGGTCGGGGGAGCTCCTACAATGAGCAGTTCTTC | CASSLGRGSSYNEQFF
TRBJ2-7 | NA | TRBV4-1 | TGCGCCAGCAGCCAAGAGGGGGGATTCTACGAGCAGTACTTC | CASSQEGGFYEQYF
TRBJ1-1 | NA | TRBV19 | TGTGCCAGTAGTATAAATGCGGTCAACACTGAAGCTTTCTTT | CASSINAVNTEAFF
TRBJ2-5 | TRBD1 | TRBV27 | TGTGCCAGCGGCGCCAGGGGGCAAGAGACCCAGTACTTC | CASGARGQETQYF
TRBJ1-1 | NA | TRBV7-9 | TGTGCCAGCAGCTTAGCCCAAACAGGGAACACTGAAGCTTTCTTT | CASSLAQTGNTEAFF
TRBJ2-7 | TRBD2 | TRBV4-1 | TGCGCCAGCAGCCAGTCTACCCTAGCGGGGGGTTCGTACTTC | CASSQSTLAGGSYF